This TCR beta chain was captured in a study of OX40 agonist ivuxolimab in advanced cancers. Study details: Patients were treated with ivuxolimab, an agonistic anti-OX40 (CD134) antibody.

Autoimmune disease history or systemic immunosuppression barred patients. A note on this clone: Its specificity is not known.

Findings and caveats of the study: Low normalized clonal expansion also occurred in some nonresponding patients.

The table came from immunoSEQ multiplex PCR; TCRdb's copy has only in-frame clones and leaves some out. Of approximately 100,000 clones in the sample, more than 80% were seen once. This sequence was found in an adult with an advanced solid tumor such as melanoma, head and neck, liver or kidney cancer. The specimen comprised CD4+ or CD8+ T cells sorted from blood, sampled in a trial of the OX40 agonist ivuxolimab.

The CDR3 sequence is CASSPVPKSGELFF. The CDR3 coding sequence is TGTGCCAGCAGCCCCGTCCCTAAGTCCGGGGAGCTGTTTTTT. The V and J genes are TRBV7-6 and TRBJ2-2; D is unresolved. The germline V gene encodes CDR1 SGHVS and CDR2 FNYEAQ. Trimming took 5 bases from V and 6 from J, leaving 13 bases between them. The CDR3 is 14 amino acids.